A selection of T cell receptor beta chains follows, all from one sample in a study of T-cell reconstitution after alpha-beta-depleted transplantation in children. TCRdb reprocessed the PCR reads with MiXCR, giving one entry per CDR3 protein. The sample lists approximately 800,000 distinct CDR3 sequences; roughly 15% were seen once. Sequenced here: PBMCs, mostly from graft donor cells, sampled 360 days after TCRalphabeta/CD19-depleted stem cell transplant. The origin of the receptors is a male patient between 5 and 17 years old who had a stem cell transplant for acute lymphoblastic leukemia, so the T cells may come from the graft donor. Both conserved end residues are part of each CDR3. The D gene is left open where the match is weak. Rows may omit the clone size; those that give it use once, few, many or a size class.

D	V	J	size	DNA	CDR3
-	TRBV9	TRBJ1-1	-	TGTGCCAGCGGATCCAACAGGGCGGGGGGAGCTTTCTTT	CASGSNRAGGAFF
-	TRBV9	TRBJ2-3	-	TGTGCCAGCAGCGGGGACGTAAACACAGATACGCAGTATTTT	CASSGDVNTDTQYF
-	TRBV5-1	TRBJ2-3	many	TGCGCCAGCAGCTTGGACTCAGGGGGGAGGACAGATACGCAGTATTTT	CASSLDSGGRTDTQYF
-	TRBV18	TRBJ2-2	few	TGTGCCAGCTCAATCGGGCCGAACACCGGGGAGCTGTTTTTT	CASSIGPNTGELFF
-	TRBV5-1	TRBJ2-5	few	TGCGCCAGCAGCTTGGTTGAGCAGGGGGAGACCCAGTACTTC	CASSLVEQGETQYF
-	TRBV3-1	TRBJ1-5	few	TGTGCCAGCAGCCAGACGGACACCAATCAGCCCCAGCATTTT	CASSQTDTNQPQHF
-	TRBV24-1	TRBJ2-3	-	TGTGCCACCAGTGATTTCCCTGGACAGGGAGGGGATACGCAGTATTTT	CATSDFPGQGGDTQYF
TRBD1	TRBV27	TRBJ1-2	few	TGTGCCAGCAGTTTAGCGACAGGGGACGGCTATGGCTACACCTTC	CASSLATGDGYGYTF
TRBD2	TRBV2	TRBJ2-1	-	TGTGCCATCCCTAGACTAGCGGGAGTTCCCTACAATGAGCAGTTCTTC	CAIPRLAGVPYNEQFF
TRBD2	TRBV9	TRBJ2-1	-	TGTGCCAGCAGCGTGGGGACTATTAATGAGCAGTTCTTC	CASSVGTINEQFF
-	TRBV2	TRBJ1-5	many	TGTGCCAGCAGGTATAAGAAGAATCAGCCCCAGCATTTT	CASRYKKNQPQHF
TRBD1	TRBV7-2	TRBJ1-5	-	TGTGCCAGCAGCTTCCGACAGGGGGTGGATCAGCCCCAGCATTTT	CASSFRQGVDQPQHF
TRBD2	TRBV2	TRBJ2-3	-	TGTACCAGCAGCCGCAGGGGACTAGCGGGAGGATTGAGCACAGATACGCAGTATTTT	CTSSRRGLAGGLSTDTQYF
-	TRBV3-1	TRBJ1-1	-	TGTGCCAGCAGCCGCCCGAGACGGTCCACTGAAGCTTTCTTT	CASSRPRRSTEAFF
-	TRBV5-5	TRBJ1-1	-	TGTGCCAGCAGCTTGGCTCGACAGGCCCAGTGGTTGAACACTGAAGCTTTCTTT	CASSLARQAQWLNTEAFF
-	TRBV4-1	TRBJ2-1	-	TGCGCCAGCAGCTCCCTGCCTTACAATGAGCAGTTCTTC	CASSSLPYNEQFF
TRBD2	TRBV20-1	TRBJ2-1	many	TGCAGTGCTCCTTCAAGCGGGAGGGCCAATGAGCAGTTCTTC	CSAPSSGRANEQFF
-	TRBV5-1	TRBJ1-1	-	TGCGCCAGCAGCTCGAAGGGTAGGGCTGAAGCTTTCTTT	CASSSKGRAEAFF
-	TRBV5-1	TRBJ2-1	-	TGCGCCAGCAGCTTGGGGGGGGTTTCACCCAATGAGCAGTTCTTC	CASSLGGVSPNEQFF
TRBD2	TRBV19	TRBJ2-1	-	TGTGCCAGTAGTATTTTCGGACTAGCGGTCTACAATGAGCAGTTCTTC	CASSIFGLAVYNEQFF
TRBD2	TRBV9	TRBJ2-7	few	TGTGCCAGCGGGACTAGCGTTCCCTACGAGCAGTACTTC	CASGTSVPYEQYF
-	TRBV11-2	TRBJ2-7	few	TGTGCCAGCAGCTTAGTAGGGCCTCGCTACGAGCAGTACTTC	CASSLVGPRYEQYF
TRBD1	TRBV20-1	TRBJ1-2	-	TGCAGTGCTAGGAACAGGGGCCTGGCAAATGGCTACACCTTC	CSARNRGLANGYTF